Below are 9 T cell receptor beta chains sequenced from a single sample in a study of PD-L1 blockade in urothelial cancer. Sequenced by immunoSEQ multiplex PCR; TCRdb stores in-frame clones only, minus some. Of some 45,000 clones in the sample, 88% were seen once. The material was PBMCs, obtained around atezolizumab (anti-PD-L1) treatment. These receptors all come from a man older than 75 with urothelial cancer.

V usage is TRBV9 and J usage is TRBJ2-5, with D possibly being TRBD1 (5 bases). The V gene's germline CDR1 is SGDLS and CDR2 YYNGEE. Trimming took 0 bases from V and 2 from J, leaving 5 bases between them. This CDR3 has 13 residues. The CDR3 region is CASSVGQQETQYF. CDR3 bases: TGTGCCAGCAGCGTAGGACAGCAAGAGACCCAGTACTTC.

This rearrangement joins TRBV10-1 to TRBJ2-2; the D gene is possibly TRBD1 (5 bases). The CDR3 contains 14 residues. V gave up 4 bases and J gave up 6 bases, with 12 bases separating them. CDR1 and CDR2 (germline): WNHNN, SYGVQD (reference sequence). Written as DNA, the CDR3 is TGCGCCAGCAGTGCGACCCAGGGATCCGGGGAGCTGTTTTTT. Translating gives CASSATQGSGELFF.

DNA of the CDR3: TGTGCCAGCGGCTCACTAGGGTACACTAATGAAAAACTGTTTTTT. It specifies CASGSLGYTNEKLFF. V usage is TRBV6-6 and J usage is TRBJ1-4; D is undetermined. Germline values: CDR1 MNHNY, CDR2 SVGAGI (reference sequence). V was clipped by 8 bases and J by 2 bases, with 15 bases between them. This CDR3 spans 15 amino acids.

The rearrangement links TRBV11-2 to TRBJ1-2; a weak D match, TRBD1 (6 bases). From germline, CDR1 is SGHAT and CDR2 FQNNGV. CDR3 length: 13 residues. The germline V and J ends were trimmed by 3 bases and 7 bases, with 12 bases remaining between them. The CDR3 DNA follows: TGTGCCAGCAGCTTCACAGGGACGGTTGGCTACACCTTC. It is translated as CASSFTGTVGYTF. The complete variable domain, with remaining parts taken from reference TRBV11-2 and TRBJ1-2, reads EAGVAQSPRYKIIEKRQSVAFWCNPISGHATLYWYQQILGQGPKLLIQFQNNGVVDDSQLPKDRFSAERLKGVDSTLKIQPAKLEDSAVYLCASSFTGTVGYTFGSGTRLTVV.

The chain combines TRBV5-4 with TRBJ1-1, with TRBD1 matching 8 bases. Trimming cost V 4 bases and J 2 bases; bases outside gene matches: 7. CDR3 length: 15 residues. The germline CDR1 and CDR2 sequences are SGHNT and YYREEE (reference sequence). The DNA of the CDR3 is TGTGCCAGCAGCCCAGGGGGCGCAGGTAACACTGAAGCTTTCTTT. It codes for CASSPGGAGNTEAFF.

The rearrangement joins TRBV2 to TRBJ2-7, with TRBD1 matching 9 bases. Germline CDR1 SNHLY, CDR2 FYNNEI. The trim removed 3 bases at V and 5 bases at J, leaving 5 bases unmatched. There are 14 residues in the CDR3. The DNA for the CDR3 is TGTGCCAGCAGTGACAGGACAGGGGTTAACGAGCAGTACTTC. It encodes CASSDRTGVNEQYF.

This clone was seen just once. The gene calls are TRBV5-4 and TRBJ1-1, with 11 positions matching TRBD1. The CDR3 has 17 residues. Trimming took 3 bases from V and 3 from J; bases not matched to a gene: 10. Germline values: CDR1 SGHNT, CDR2 YYREEE (reference sequence). The CDR3 region is CASSSRRTGGADTEAFF. CDR3 bases: TGTGCCAGCAGCTCTAGACGGACAGGGGGCGCGGACACTGAAGCTTTCTTT.

The rearrangement joins TRBV10-1 to TRBJ1-5; maybe TRBD1 (6 bases). From germline, CDR1 is WNHNN and CDR2 SYGVQD (reference sequence). With 3 bases removed from V and 2 bases from J, the gap between germline ends came to 8 bases. The CDR3 totals 14 residues. The CDR3 region is CASSEGGRNQPQHF. In DNA, the CDR3 is TGCGCCAGCAGTGAAGGGGGACGCAATCAGCCCCAGCATTTT.

The chain uses TRBV7-2 and TRBJ1-4; weak D call: TRBD1 (6 bases). This CDR3 has 16 amino acids. Trimming left V 1 base short and J 1 base short, with 10 bases between. Germline V gene data show CDR1 as SGHTA and CDR2 as FQGNSA. The CDR3: CASSLGGTRTNEKLFF. For the CDR3, the DNA is TGTGCCAGCAGCTTAGGGGGGACACGAACTAATGAAAAACTGTTTTTT.